These 27 T cell receptor beta chains were sequenced from one sample in a study of cytomegalovirus exposure and HLA in healthy donors. This PCR relied on a set of 60 Vbeta primers and 13 Jbeta primers. Sequencing used immunoSEQ multiplex PCR; TCRdb keeps in-frame clones, though not all of them. The sample lists under 200,000 clones, 65% to 85% occurring once. Sequencing input: PBMCs. Source of these receptors: a man aged 40-49 years in good health and CMV-seropositive.

CDR3 DNA: TGCGCCAGCAGTCAAGGCGCAGGGGGTGGTAATGAAAAACTGTTTTTT. Its protein is CASSQGAGGGNEKLFF. J is TRBJ1-4 and V is TRBV23-1; 7 positions agree with TRBD1. TRBV23-1 falls under the ORF class, with uncertain function. Germline trimming cut 2 bases from V and 4 bases from J; bases unmatched to any gene: 7. The CDR3 length is 16 residues.

The rearrangement links TRBV18 to TRBJ2-3; possible D gene TRBD2, 5 bases. The CDR3 is 15 amino acids. V gave up 3 bases and J gave up 5 bases, with 15 bases separating them. CDR1 is KGHSH, CDR2 LQKENI, per germline. CDR3 DNA sequence: TGTGCCAGCTCACCCTTTACTAGATGGGGAGATACGCAGTATTTT. Its translation is CASSPFTRWGDTQYF.

J is TRBJ2-2 and V is TRBV29-1; D not certain. V gave up 4 bases and J gave up 0 bases, with 6 bases separating them. This CDR3 region has 13 residues. The germline gives CDR1 SQVTM, CDR2 ANQGSEA. The DNA of the CDR3 is TGCAGCGTTGGTCATTCGAACACCGGGGAGCTGTTTTTT. Amino acids: CSVGHSNTGELFF.

Only one count was recorded for this clone. This chain connects TRBV2 to TRBJ2-3, with a possible D match to TRBD1 (7 bases). CDR3 length: 15 amino acids. The germline V and J ends were trimmed by 7 bases and 2 bases, with 16 bases remaining between them. The germline V gene encodes CDR1 SNHLY and CDR2 FYNNEI. This CDR3 reads CASTAGTAYTDTQYF. CDR3 in DNA: TGTGCCAGCACCGCGGGGACAGCTTACACAGATACGCAGTATTTT.

This chain links TRBV6-1 with TRBJ2-2; D gene uncertain. V was cut by 8 bases and J by 1 base, with 5 bases left in between. The germline V gene encodes CDR1 MNHNS and CDR2 SASEGT. The CDR3 is 12 residues long. The CDR3 here is CASPGNTGELFF. CDR3 sequence (DNA): TGTGCCAGCCCAGGGAACACCGGGGAGCTGTTTTTT.

This chain uses TRBV5-4 with TRBJ2-7, with 9 bases aligning to TRBD1. Germline CDR1 is SGHNT and CDR2 is YYREEE (reference sequence). The CDR3 is made up of 14 amino acids. J was trimmed by 3 bases and V by 7 bases; bases with no gene match: 8. The CDR3 DNA reads TGTGCCAGCGGCGTTGGGACAGGGTTCTACGAGCAGTACTTC. This translates into CASGVGTGFYEQYF.

The rearrangement uses TRBV5-4 and TRBJ2-1, with TRBD1 matching over 7 bases. The CDR3 length is 15 residues. Trimming at V came to 4 bases and at J to 3 bases, leaving 7 bases not matched to a gene. Germline CDR1 and CDR2: SGHNT and YYREEE (reference sequence). CDR3 nucleotide sequence: TGTGCCAGCAGCCGACAGGGCGTCAACTACAATGAGCAGTTCTTC. The encoded protein is CASSRQGVNYNEQFF. Full variable domain (outside the CDR3, taken from reference TRBV5-4 and TRBJ2-1): ETGVTQSPTHLIKTRGQQVTLRCSSQSGHNTVSWYQQALGQGPQFIFQYYREEENGRGNFPPRFSGLQFPNYSSELNVNALELDDSALYLCASSRQGVNYNEQFFGPGTRLTVL.

The chain joins TRBV18 to TRBJ2-3, with D uncertain. The length of the CDR3 is 13 residues. V lost 0 bases, J lost 4 bases, and 5 bases lay in between. From germline, CDR1 is KGHSH and CDR2 LQKENI. CDR3 loop: CASSPPSADTQYF. For the CDR3, the DNA is TGTGCCAGCTCACCACCGTCGGCAGATACGCAGTATTTT.

The chain is built from TRBV4-2 and TRBJ1-1, with D maybe TRBD1 (6 bases). Trimming removed 0 bases at V and 5 bases at J, with 16 bases between. CDR1 is LGHNA, CDR2 YNFKEQ, per germline. This CDR3 is 16 amino acids long. CDR3 protein: CASSQDQAGARTEAFF. CDR3 DNA sequence: TGTGCCAGCAGCCAAGATCAGGCGGGGGCGCGGACTGAAGCTTTCTTT.

In DNA form, the CDR3 reads TGTGCCAGCAGTGCCCACAGGGTACGGGGAGTCGAGGCTTTCTTT. Translated, it gives CASSAHRVRGVEAFF. The J gene is TRBJ1-1, the V gene TRBV6-5, with a weak D call TRBD1 (6 bases). The CDR3 length is 15 residues. The germline V gene encodes CDR1 MNHEY and CDR2 SVGAGI. Deletions cut 5 bases from V and 11 bases from J, with 24 bases between.

This chain links TRBV5-4 with TRBJ2-7; tentative D call: TRBD2 (6 bases). The germline V and J ends were trimmed by 3 bases and 3 bases, with 13 bases remaining between them. The germline V gene encodes CDR1 SGHNT and CDR2 YYREEE (reference sequence). CDR3 length equals 14 residues. CDR3 residues: CASSSRGGDYEQYF. The CDR3, as DNA: TGTGCCAGCAGCTCAAGGGGCGGGGACTACGAGCAGTACTTC.

The CDR3 reads CASSVGAGGYNEQFF. In DNA form, the CDR3 reads TGTGCCAGCAGCGTAGGAGCGGGGGGCTACAATGAGCAGTTCTTC. The chain combines TRBV9 with TRBJ2-1; 9 bases match TRBD2. The CDR3 length is 15 residues. Trimming cost V 0 bases and J 3 bases; bases outside gene matches: 1. The V gene's germline CDR1 is SGDLS and CDR2 YYNGEE.

This chain joins TRBV9 and TRBJ2-1; 7 bases fit TRBD2. Per germline, CDR1 SGDLS and CDR2 YYNGEE. CDR3 length: 16 amino acids. Trimming at V came to 3 bases and at J to 3 bases, leaving 9 bases not matched to a gene. This CDR3 reads CASSGGRGRNYNEQFF. DNA of the CDR3: TGTGCCAGCAGCGGAGGGAGGGGCAGGAACTACAATGAGCAGTTCTTC.

This clone was detected a few times. The CDR3 reads CASTSTGRATDTQYF. The CDR3 coding sequence is TGTGCCAGCACTTCGACCGGGAGGGCCACAGATACGCAGTATTTT. V and J are TRBV6-5 and TRBJ2-3; the match to TRBD2 covers 8 bases. V gave up 7 bases and J gave up 2 bases; unmatched junction bases: 8. The germline CDR1 and CDR2 sequences are MNHEY and SVGAGI. This CDR3 is 15 amino acids long.

The chain couples TRBV6-1 to TRBJ2-3; D is unresolved. The CDR3 totals 14 residues. V lost 7 bases, J lost 2 bases, and 13 bases lay in between. The germline V gene has CDR1 MNHNS and CDR2 SASEGT. The CDR3 sequence is CASIEFLLTDTQYF. The CDR3 DNA follows: TGTGCCAGCATAGAGTTTCTACTCACAGATACGCAGTATTTT.

This chain links TRBV10-3 with TRBJ1-4; TRBD1 aligns across 9 bases. The junction had 17 bases not matched to a gene; V was cut back by 10 bases and J by 8 bases. This CDR3 comprises 16 residues. Germline V gene lookup returns CDR1 ENHRY and CDR2 SYGVKD. The CDR3 nucleotides are TGTGCCACAAGGGGGGGACAGGGCAGGGGGAACGAAAAACTGTTTTTT. Its translation is CATRGGQGRGNEKLFF.

This chain links TRBV5-1 with TRBJ2-3; 9 nucleotides agree with TRBD2. CDR3 length equals 15 residues. The V and J ends lost 5 bases and 0 bases, in that order; junction bases with no gene match: 4. Germline V gives CDR1 SGHRS, CDR2 YFSETQ. The CDR3 here is CASSSGSTSTDTQYF. In DNA, the CDR3 is TGCGCCAGCAGTAGCGGGAGCACTAGCACAGATACGCAGTATTTT. Using reference TRBV5-1 and TRBJ2-3 for the parts outside the CDR3, the full variable domain is KAGVTQTPRYLIKTRGQQVTLSCSPISGHRSVSWYQQTPGQGLQFLFEYFSETQRNKGNFPGRFSGRQFSNSRSEMNVSTLELGDSALYLCASSSGSTSTDTQYFGPGTRLTVL.

The chain couples TRBV6-5 to TRBJ1-3; 10 bases map to TRBD1. Germline loops: CDR1 MNHEY, CDR2 SVGAGI. V was clipped by 6 bases and J by 8 bases; unmatched bases: 10. The CDR3 extends over 15 amino acids. DNA for the CDR3: TGTGCCAGCAGCCCCGGAGGGACAGGGGCGGACACCATATATTTT. It yields the protein CASSPGGTGADTIYF.

The V and J genes are TRBV7-8 and TRBJ1-5; 8 nucleotides align to TRBD1. Germline-derived CDR1 and CDR2 are SGHVS and FQNEAQ. V shed 2 bases, J shed 2 bases, and the junction held 2 bases outside the gene matches. The CDR3 has 15 residues. CDR3 region: CASSLMTGGNQPQHF. In nucleotides, the CDR3 is TGTGCCAGCAGCTTAATGACAGGGGGCAATCAGCCCCAGCATTTT.

The table lists this clone with a count of one. The V call is TRBV27, the J call TRBJ1-5, with 9 bases lining up with TRBD1. Germline V gene data show CDR1 as MNHEY and CDR2 as SMNVEV (reference sequence). This CDR3 contains 20 residues. The trim removed 8 bases at V and 0 bases at J, leaving 20 bases unmatched. The DNA of the CDR3 is TGTGCCAGCCAGCCTCGAAGAGTAAGGGACAGGGATTCTAGCAATCAGCCCCAGCATTTT. This gives the protein CASQPRRVRDRDSSNQPQHF.

The sample holds a few counts of this clone. J is TRBJ1-2 and V is TRBV6-1, with D possibly being TRBD1 (6 bases). V gave up 1 base and J gave up 7 bases, with 10 bases separating them. The CDR3 contains 13 residues. Germline CDR1 reads MNHNS; CDR2 reads SASEGT. CDR3 sequence reads: CASSEVRGFGYTF. DNA of the CDR3: TGTGCCAGCAGTGAAGTCAGGGGATTTGGCTACACCTTC.

This clone was observed a single time. This chain links TRBV7-9 with TRBJ1-2; TRBD1 matches at 8 bases. Germline lookup yields CDR1 SEHNR and CDR2 FQNEAQ (reference sequence). This CDR3 contains 16 residues. With V trimmed by 5 bases and J by 8 bases, 16 bases remained unmatched. The CDR3 DNA reads as TGTGCCAGCAGCATAGGAGTTACAGGGGGTTCTGAAGGCTACACCTTC. It yields the protein CASSIGVTGGSEGYTF.

The chain combines TRBV6-5 with TRBJ1-1; 7 bases match TRBD1. The V gene end was trimmed by 2 bases and the J gene end by 5 bases; junction bases not matched to a gene: 8. The CDR3 consists of 15 residues. Germline V lookup: CDR1 MNHEY, CDR2 SVGAGI. The CDR3: CASSYRGQVGTEAFF. In DNA, the CDR3 is TGTGCCAGCAGTTACAGGGGGCAGGTCGGAACTGAAGCTTTCTTT.

The chain recombines TRBV4-2 with TRBJ2-3; 7 nucleotides line up with TRBD2. This CDR3 comprises 14 residues. Germline CDR1 reads LGHNA; CDR2 reads YNFKEQ. After removal of 4 bases from V and 5 bases from J, the junction contained 6 bases not matched to a gene. CDR3: CASSRGSVEDTQYF. In DNA, the CDR3 is TGTGCCAGCAGCCGCGGGAGTGTTGAAGATACGCAGTATTTT.

This chain links TRBV6-5 with TRBJ2-7; 8 bases align to TRBD1. The CDR3 covers 14 residues. The ends lost 0 bases at V and 6 bases at J; junction bases unmatched: 4. Per the germline V gene, CDR1 is MNHEY and CDR2 is SVGAGI. The CDR3 spells CASSYSDRVSEQYF. The CDR3 nucleotides read TGTGCCAGCAGTTACTCGGACAGGGTGAGCGAGCAGTACTTC.

This clone has more than one count but fewer than ten. The V and J genes are TRBV2 and TRBJ1-4; D is uncertain. V lost 4 bases, J lost 8 bases, and 26 bases lay in between. CDR1 and CDR2 (germline): SNHLY, FYNNEI. This CDR3 comprises 18 residues. This CDR3 is CASSVNPTMTHGREKLFF. The DNA for the CDR3 is TGTGCCAGCAGTGTAAACCCGACGATGACACACGGGAGGGAAAAACTGTTTTTT.

The J gene is TRBJ2-3, the V gene TRBV6-1; D remains unclear. Trimming left V 3 bases short and J 5 bases short, with 6 bases between. The CDR3 runs 12 residues. In germline, CDR1 is MNHNS, CDR2 SASEGT. The CDR3 here is CASSETGDTQYF. CDR3 DNA: TGTGCCAGCAGTGAGACGGGAGATACGCAGTATTTT.